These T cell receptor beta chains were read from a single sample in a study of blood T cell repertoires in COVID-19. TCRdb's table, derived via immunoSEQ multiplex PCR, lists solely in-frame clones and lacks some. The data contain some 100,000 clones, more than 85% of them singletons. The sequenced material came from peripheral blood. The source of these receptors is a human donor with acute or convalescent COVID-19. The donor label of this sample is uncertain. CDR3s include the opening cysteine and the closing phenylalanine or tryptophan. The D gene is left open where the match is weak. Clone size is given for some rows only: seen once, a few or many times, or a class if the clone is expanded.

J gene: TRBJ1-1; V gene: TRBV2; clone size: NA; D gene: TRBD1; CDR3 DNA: TGTGCCAGCGAGGGACAGAGGAACACTGAAGCTTTCTTT; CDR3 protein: CASEGQRNTEAFF
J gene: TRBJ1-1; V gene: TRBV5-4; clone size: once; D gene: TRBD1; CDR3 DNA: TGTGCCAGCAGCTCGACAGGGGGCGGACCCACTGAAGCTTTCTTT; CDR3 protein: CASSSTGGGPTEAFF
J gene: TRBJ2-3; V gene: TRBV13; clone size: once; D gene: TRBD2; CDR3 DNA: TGTGCCAGCACTCCGAGAGCGGGAGGGACAGATACGCAGTATTTT; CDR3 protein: CASTPRAGGTDTQYF
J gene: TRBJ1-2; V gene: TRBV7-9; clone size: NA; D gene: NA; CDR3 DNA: TGTGCCAGCAGCTTAGAACAGGCTAGCTATGGCTACACCTTC; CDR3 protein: CASSLEQASYGYTF
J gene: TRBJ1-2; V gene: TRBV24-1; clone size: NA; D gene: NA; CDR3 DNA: TGTGCCACCAGTGGATCAGACAGGAGGATAGGGGATGGCTACACCTTC; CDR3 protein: CATSGSDRRIGDGYTF
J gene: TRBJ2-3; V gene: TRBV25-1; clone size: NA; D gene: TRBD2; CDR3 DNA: TGTGCCAGCAATCGACTAGCGGGTGATACGCAGTATTTT; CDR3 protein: CASNRLAGDTQYF
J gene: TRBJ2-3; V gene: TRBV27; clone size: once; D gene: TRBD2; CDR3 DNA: TGTGCCAGCAGTTTTCAAGCGGGAGGGAGCACAGATACGCAGTATTTT; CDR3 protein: CASSFQAGGSTDTQYF
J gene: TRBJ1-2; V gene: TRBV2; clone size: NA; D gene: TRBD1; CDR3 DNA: TGTGCCACTCCCGGACAGGGGAACTATGGCTACACCTTC; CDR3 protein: CATPGQGNYGYTF
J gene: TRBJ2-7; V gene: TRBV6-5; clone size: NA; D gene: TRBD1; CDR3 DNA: TGTGCCAGCAGAAGACAGGGCATAATCTACGAGCAGTACTTC; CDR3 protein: CASRRQGIIYEQYF
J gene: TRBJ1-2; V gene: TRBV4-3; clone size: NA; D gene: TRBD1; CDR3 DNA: TGCGCCAGCAGCCAAGACGGGACAGACCACGGCTACACCTTC; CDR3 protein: CASSQDGTDHGYTF
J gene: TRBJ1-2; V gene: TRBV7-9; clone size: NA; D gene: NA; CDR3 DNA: TGTGCCAGCAGCTTATCCCAGGTTGCGACCTATGGCTACACCTTC; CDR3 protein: CASSLSQVATYGYTF
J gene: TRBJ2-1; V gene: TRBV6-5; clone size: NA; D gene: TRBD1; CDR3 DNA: TGTGCCAGCAGTTACCAGGGGGACTCCTACAATGAGCAGTTCTTC; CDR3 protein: CASSYQGDSYNEQFF
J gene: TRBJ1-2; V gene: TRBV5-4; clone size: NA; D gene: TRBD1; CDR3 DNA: TGTGCCAGCAGCTGGGGACAGAACTATGGCTACACCTTC; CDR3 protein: CASSWGQNYGYTF
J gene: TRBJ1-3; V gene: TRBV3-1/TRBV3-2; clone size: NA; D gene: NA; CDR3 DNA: TGTGCCAGCAGCCAAGTTTACTCTGGAAACACCATATATTTT; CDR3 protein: CASSQVYSGNTIYF